What follows are 14 T cell receptor beta chains derived from one specimen sequenced in a study of T cells in Graves' hyperthyroidism and ophthalmopathy. Regions amplified from RNA transcripts were the TCR beta CDR3 regions. The study used the HTBI primer set for a first-round RT-PCR of the TCR CDR3. TCRdb reanalysed the multiplex PCR reads using MiXCR and keeps one entry per CDR3 protein. The sample holds some 440,000 distinct CDR3 sequences, 15% to 19% seen once. Source material: blood. The receptors shown here come from a woman younger than 30 with Graves' hyperthyroidism.

The chain carries TRBV9 and TRBJ2-1; 7 positions agree with TRBD2. From germline, CDR1 is SGDLS and CDR2 YYNGEE. CDR3 size: 15 residues. Trimming took 7 bases from V and 3 from J; bases not matched to a gene: 10. The CDR3 reads CASEGEGSGYNEQFF. The CDR3 coding sequence is TGTGCCAGCGAAGGGGAGGGTAGCGGCTACAATGAGCAGTTCTTC. The full variable domain, completed using reference TRBV9 and TRBJ2-1, is DSGVTQTPKHLITATGQRVTLRCSPRSGDLSVYWYQQSLDQGLQFLIQYYNGEERAKGNILERFSAQQFPDLHSELNLSSLELGDSALYFCASEGEGSGYNEQFFGPGTRLTVL.

This clonotype was seen many times. The chain combines TRBV18 with TRBJ2-7; D unclear. V shed 3 bases and J shed 6 bases, with 12 bases lying between them. The CDR3 runs to 13 residues. CDR1 is KGHSH, CDR2 LQKENI, per germline. CDR3 protein: CASSPGAIPEQYF. The CDR3, as DNA: TGTGCCAGCTCACCCGGAGCTATCCCCGAGCAGTACTTC.

This clonotype has ten or more counts. The rearrangement joins TRBV18 to TRBJ2-1, with 7 bases identical to TRBD1. The CDR3 extends over 18 amino acids. Germline values: CDR1 KGHSH, CDR2 LQKENI. With 2 bases clipped from V and 0 bases from J, the junction kept 10 bases outside the gene matches. The CDR3 sequence is CASSPTGAGVLSYNEQFF. CDR3 DNA: TGTGCCAGCTCACCAACAGGGGCTGGGGTACTCTCCTACAATGAGCAGTTCTTC.

This clonotype has a count of ten or more. The rearrangement uses TRBV7-2 and TRBJ2-1, with D possibly TRBD2 on 6 matching bases. Per germline, CDR1 SGHTA and CDR2 FQGNSA. The CDR3 totals 17 residues. The V and J ends lost 5 bases and 4 bases respectively, with 21 bases between them. The CDR3 coding sequence is TGTGCCAGCAGCCCGATCCTTGCGGGGCGAGGGTACAATGAGCAGTTCTTC. Translating gives CASSPILAGRGYNEQFF.

This chain links TRBV20-1 with TRBJ1-2; TRBD1 matches at 7 bases. The junction had 2 bases not matched to a gene; V was cut back by 1 base and J by 6 bases. Germline CDR1 DFQATT, CDR2 SNEGSKA (reference sequence). The CDR3 runs to 12 residues. The CDR3 region has the DNA TGCAGTGCTAGAGCGCAGGGGGATGGCTACACCTTC. Its translation is CSARAQGDGYTF.

CDR3 loop: CASSYSGLAGELFF. The DNA of the CDR3 is TGTGCCAGCAGTTACTCAGGACTAGCCGGGGAGCTGTTTTTT. This chain links TRBV6-6 with TRBJ2-2; TRBD2 matches at 7 bases. V shed 0 bases, J shed 6 bases, and the junction held 1 base outside the gene matches. Germline CDR1 and CDR2: MNHNY and SVGAGI (reference sequence). The CDR3 consists of 14 residues.

Ten or more counts support this clonotype. The rearrangement joins TRBV20-1 to TRBJ2-3; 13 bases align to TRBD2. Trimming removed 2 bases from V and 2 bases from J; junction bases left unmatched: 4. This CDR3 has 16 amino acids. Germline assignment: CDR1 DFQATT and CDR2 SNEGSKA (reference sequence). The CDR3 nucleotides are TGCAGTGCTAGAAGGGGACTAGCGGGGTTCACAGATACGCAGTATTTT. It specifies CSARRGLAGFTDTQYF.

The rearrangement joins TRBV29-1 to TRBJ1-3, with D unresolved. Germline V CDR1 and CDR2: SQVTM, ANQGSEA. V dropped 6 bases and J dropped 3 bases, with 6 bases sitting between them. The CDR3 has 11 residues. This chain's CDR3 is CSVGDGNTIYF. The CDR3 DNA reads as TGCAGCGTAGGCGATGGAAACACCATATATTTT.

This sequence joins TRBV10-2 and TRBJ1-6; TRBD1 aligns across 9 bases. The germline gives CDR1 WSHSY, CDR2 SAAADI. CDR3 length equals 13 residues. V lost 11 bases and J lost 5; bases outside the gene matches: 4. CDR3 nucleotides: TGCGCCTCCGGGACAGGGAATAATTCACCCCTCCACTTT. It encodes CASGTGNNSPLHF.

This clonotype showed up many times. V gene TRBV27 combines with J gene TRBJ2-1; no clear D gene. Trimming pared 4 bases from V and 4 bases from J, leaving 11 bases between. This CDR3 contains 14 residues. Germline lookup yields CDR1 MNHEY and CDR2 SMNVEV (reference sequence). The CDR3 reads CASSWQALYNEQFF. In nucleotides, the CDR3 is TGTGCCAGCAGTTGGCAGGCGCTATACAATGAGCAGTTCTTC.

This clonotype was detected only a few times. The CDR3 does not end in the conserved phenylalanine or tryptophan, so this is likely a read error. The V and J genes are TRBV6-9 and TRBJ1-5; weak D call: TRBD1 (5 bases). Germline V gene sequence: CDR1 MNHGY, CDR2 SVAAGI. The CDR3 totals 14 residues. Trimming removed 3 bases at V and 4 bases at J, with 10 bases between. The DNA of the CDR3 is TGTGCCAGCAGTTACGGGGGGATTAATCAGCCCCAGCATCTT. It is translated as CASSYGGINQPQHL.

This chain links TRBV19 with TRBJ2-1, with D possibly matching TRBD2 (5 bases). The germline gives CDR1 LNHDA, CDR2 SQIVND (reference sequence). V gave up 3 bases and J gave up 9 bases, with 9 bases separating them. This CDR3 region has 12 residues. This CDR3 reads CASSILASEQFF. CDR3 sequence (DNA): TGTGCCAGTAGTATCCTAGCATCTGAGCAGTTCTTC.

The chain is built from TRBV15 and TRBJ1-2; D not certain. CDR1 and CDR2 from the germline V gene are LNHNV and YYDKDF (reference sequence). CDR3 size: 13 residues. V lost 2 bases and J 13 bases, leaving 17 bases between the germline ends. CDR3 sequence (DNA): TGTGCCACCAGCAGAAACTCCGACCTGGACCCCACCTTC. Protein: CATSRNSDLDPTF.

There are many counts of this clonotype. The chain links TRBV11-2 to TRBJ2-7; TRBD2 agrees at 7 bases. Germline V CDR1 and CDR2: SGHAT, FQNNGV. Losses at the gene ends were 3 bases for V and 3 bases for J; bases not matched to a gene: 2. The CDR3 has 13 amino acids. The CDR3: CASSLGGFYEQYF. CDR3 DNA: TGTGCCAGCAGCTTGGGGGGGTTCTACGAGCAGTACTTC. The variable domain in full, completed from reference TRBV11-2 and TRBJ2-7, reads EAGVAQSPRYKIIEKRQSVAFWCNPISGHATLYWYQQILGQGPKLLIQFQNNGVVDDSQLPKDRFSAERLKGVDSTLKIQPAKLEDSAVYLCASSLGGFYEQYFGPGTRLTVT.